This paragraph covers one T cell receptor (beta chain) sequence. Assay: immunoSEQ multiplex PCR; the TCRdb copy retains only in-frame clones and omits some. This repertoire shows about 63,000 clones, nearly 95% found once; its top ten account for around 4.3%. These data come from a study of blood T cell repertoires in COVID-19. Study-wide background: The samples span acute and convalescent COVID-19 from the United States, Italy and Spain. PBMCs, B-cell-depleted T cells, or T cells were the source of the cDNA or gDNA that made up the material.

Germline CDR1 MNHEY, CDR2 SVGAGI. CDR3 length: 14 amino acids. V lost 9 bases, J lost 0 bases, and 15 bases lay in between. The sample taken for sequencing was peripheral blood. V and J are TRBV6-5 and TRBJ2-7; the D gene is possibly TRBD1 (5 bases). The source of this sequence is a man in his fifties with active COVID-19. In nucleotides, the CDR3 is TGTGCCAGGACAACAGGAGAACACTCCTACGAGCAGTACTTC. It is translated as CARTTGEHSYEQYF.